A selection of T cell receptor beta chains follows, all from one sample in a study of T cell responses to AZD1222 COVID-19 vaccine. Sequencing was performed with immunoSEQ multiplex PCR; in TCRdb, only in-frame clones are kept and a portion is missing. The table has 90,000 to 150,000 clones, under 90% seen once. Sequencing used peripheral blood, obtained on day 0 of AZD1222 vaccination. These TCRs come from an adult in good health. Each CDR3 is given with its conserved first and last residue. A D gene is named only where the DNA matches it firmly. Clone size appears in some rows only: once, few, many, or a class for an expanded clone.

j_call: TRBJ1-4
clone_size: .
v_call: TRBV28
d_call: .
cdr3_nt: TGTGCCAGCAGTTCACCAGGGATGGGTGGGACTAATGAAAAACTGTTTTTT
cdr3_aa: CASSSPGMGGTNEKLFF

j_call: TRBJ1-4
clone_size: .
v_call: TRBV6-5
d_call: .
cdr3_nt: TGTGCCAGCATGGATGAAAAACTGTTTTTT
cdr3_aa: CASMDEKLFF

j_call: TRBJ2-2
clone_size: .
v_call: TRBV18
d_call: .
cdr3_nt: TGTGCCAGCTCACCACCCTGGGGATTGAACACCGGGGAGCTGTTTTTT
cdr3_aa: CASSPPWGLNTGELFF

j_call: TRBJ1-2
clone_size: .
v_call: TRBV11-2
d_call: TRBD1
cdr3_nt: TGTGCCAGCAGCCCGGAGACAGGGATCCGCTATGGCTACACCTTC
cdr3_aa: CASSPETGIRYGYTF

j_call: TRBJ2-7
clone_size: .
v_call: TRBV6-1
d_call: .
cdr3_nt: TGTGCCAGCAGTGAAGATTACTTAGGCTCCTACGAGCAGTACTTC
cdr3_aa: CASSEDYLGSYEQYF

j_call: TRBJ2-1
clone_size: .
v_call: TRBV5-1
d_call: .
cdr3_nt: TGCGCCAGCAGCTCGGGTTACAATGAGCAGTTCTTC
cdr3_aa: CASSSGYNEQFF

j_call: TRBJ2-1
clone_size: many
v_call: TRBV6-5
d_call: TRBD1
cdr3_nt: TGTGCCAGCAGCCAACAGGGGGGCTACAATGAGCAGTTCTTC
cdr3_aa: CASSQQGGYNEQFF

j_call: TRBJ1-3
clone_size: .
v_call: TRBV18
d_call: .
cdr3_nt: TGTGCCAGCTCACCACCGGGGCAGGTCGTCTCTGGAAACACCATATATTTT
cdr3_aa: CASSPPGQVVSGNTIYF

j_call: TRBJ1-6
clone_size: .
v_call: TRBV19
d_call: .
cdr3_nt: TGTGCCAGTAGTGCTCGGACACTTACAAATTCACCCCTCCACTTT
cdr3_aa: CASSARTLTNSPLHF

j_call: TRBJ2-4
clone_size: .
v_call: TRBV7-2
d_call: .
cdr3_nt: TGTGCCAGCAGCTTACCGGGGTCCAAAAACATTCAGTACTTC
cdr3_aa: CASSLPGSKNIQYF

j_call: TRBJ2-4
clone_size: .
v_call: TRBV15
d_call: .
cdr3_nt: TGTGCCACCAGCAGAGACCGCGGGACTCCAAACATTCAGTACTTC
cdr3_aa: CATSRDRGTPNIQYF

j_call: TRBJ2-2
clone_size: once
v_call: TRBV19
d_call: TRBD2
cdr3_nt: TGTGCCAGTAGTTACGGCGGGAGGGCCGCCGGGGAGCTGTTTTTT
cdr3_aa: CASSYGGRAAGELFF

j_call: TRBJ1-5
clone_size: .
v_call: TRBV10-1
d_call: .
cdr3_nt: TGCGCCAGCAGCCAGGGGACCCATCAGCCCCAGCATTTT
cdr3_aa: CASSQGTHQPQHF

j_call: TRBJ1-3
clone_size: .
v_call: TRBV5-4
d_call: .
cdr3_nt: TGTGCCAGCAGCTTACAGGGCTCTGGAAACACCATATATTTT
cdr3_aa: CASSLQGSGNTIYF

j_call: TRBJ2-3
clone_size: .
v_call: TRBV23-1
d_call: .
cdr3_nt: TGCGCCAGCAGTGAACTCGGAACAGATACGCAGTATTTT
cdr3_aa: CASSELGTDTQYF

j_call: TRBJ2-7
clone_size: .
v_call: TRBV14
d_call: .
cdr3_nt: TGTGCCAGCAGCTCTTGGAACGAGCAGTACTTC
cdr3_aa: CASSSWNEQYF

j_call: TRBJ2-1
clone_size: .
v_call: TRBV11-3
d_call: .
cdr3_nt: TGTGCCAGCAGCTTAGGGGTAGCAGGGCCTGAGCAGTTCTTC
cdr3_aa: CASSLGVAGPEQFF

j_call: TRBJ1-5
clone_size: .
v_call: TRBV19
d_call: TRBD1
cdr3_nt: TGTGCCAGTAGTACACAACAGGGGGCGTACAATCAGCCCCAGCATTTT
cdr3_aa: CASSTQQGAYNQPQHF

j_call: TRBJ2-7
clone_size: .
v_call: TRBV19
d_call: TRBD1
cdr3_nt: TGTGCCAGCTCTCTCCGCCGGGACAGGGCTTACGAGCAGTACTTC
cdr3_aa: CASSLRRDRAYEQYF

j_call: TRBJ1-6
clone_size: .
v_call: TRBV28
d_call: .
cdr3_nt: TGTGCCACTCACTCCCGGGACCGGCCTTCTTCACCCCTCCACTTT
cdr3_aa: CATHSRDRPSSPLHF

j_call: TRBJ2-2
clone_size: .
v_call: TRBV24-1
d_call: TRBD2
cdr3_nt: TGTGCCACCAGTGATTTGCGCCTAGCGGGGCCCGGGGAGCTGTTTTTT
cdr3_aa: CATSDLRLAGPGELFF

j_call: TRBJ2-3
clone_size: .
v_call: TRBV9
d_call: .
cdr3_nt: TGTGCCAGCAGCGTAGGAGGGGCGGGGTGGGGAGATACGCAGTATTTT
cdr3_aa: CASSVGGAGWGDTQYF